This record covers a single T cell receptor beta chain. Its target is unknown. Survey level was the resolution at which the v3.0 immunoSEQ assay ran. Clones were sequenced by immunoSEQ multiplex PCR, and TCRdb holds only the in-frame ones, with some missing. Of tens of thousands of clones in the sample, 82% were seen once. This record comes from a study of long-term antiretroviral therapy in people with HIV. The CDR3 totals 15 residues. The ends lost 2 bases at V and 5 bases at J; junction bases unmatched: 8. Germline assignment: CDR1 MNHNS and CDR2 SASEGT. Findings of the study overall: Pre-ART expanded TRB clones stayed dominant throughout, though often decreasing after ART.

This chain links TRBV6-1 with TRBJ1-2; 7 bases agree with TRBD1. This TCR derives from a man aged 50 to 60 with HIV. The sample was unsorted PBMCs, taken 2.9 years after starting antiretroviral therapy. The CDR3 protein is CASSEIQGTIYGYTF. The CDR3 bases are TGTGCCAGCAGTGAAATACAGGGGACTATTTATGGCTACACCTTC.